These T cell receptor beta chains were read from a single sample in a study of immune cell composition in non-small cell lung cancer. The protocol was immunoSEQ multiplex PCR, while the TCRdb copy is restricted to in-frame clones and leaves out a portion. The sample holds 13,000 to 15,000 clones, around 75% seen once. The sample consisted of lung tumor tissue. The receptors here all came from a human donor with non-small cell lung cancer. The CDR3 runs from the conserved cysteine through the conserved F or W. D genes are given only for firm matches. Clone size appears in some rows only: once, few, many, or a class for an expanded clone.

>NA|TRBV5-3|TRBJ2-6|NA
TGTGCCACCAGCATGCGGGGGGCCAACGTCCTGACTTTC
CATSMRGANVLTF
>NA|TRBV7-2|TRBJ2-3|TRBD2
TGTGCCAGCAGCTCACGACAGACTAGCGGGATTTTGAAAGATACGCAGTATTTT
CASSSRQTSGILKDTQYF
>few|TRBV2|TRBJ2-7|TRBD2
TGTGCCAGCAGTGGAGTGGGACTAGCGGGGAGCGAGCAGTACTTC
CASSGVGLAGSEQYF
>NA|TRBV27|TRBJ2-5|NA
TGTGCCAGCAGTTTAGGGGCCAAAAGGACCCAGTACTTC
CASSLGAKRTQYF
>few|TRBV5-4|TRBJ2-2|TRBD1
TGTGCCAGCAGCTGGGGACAGATAAGGCCCGGGGAGCTGTTTTTT
CASSWGQIRPGELFF
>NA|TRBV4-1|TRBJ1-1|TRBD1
TGCGCCAGCAGCCAAGATAGGACAGGGGGCGGAAAAGCTTTCTTT
CASSQDRTGGGKAFF
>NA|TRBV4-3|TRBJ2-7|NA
TGCGCCAGCAGCCGAACCCATCTGGAGGTTGACGAGCAGTACTTC
CASSRTHLEVDEQYF
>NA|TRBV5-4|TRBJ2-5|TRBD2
TGTGCCAGCAGCTTGTTTCGGGGGGGACAAGAGACCCAGTACTTC
CASSLFRGGQETQYF
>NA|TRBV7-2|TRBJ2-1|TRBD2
TGTGCCAGCGGCGGGGGTTACAATGAGCAGTTCTTC
CASGGGYNEQFF
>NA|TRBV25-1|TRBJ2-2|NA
TGTGCCAGCAGTGACAATGGCAGGAACACCGGGGAGCTGTTTTTT
CASSDNGRNTGELFF
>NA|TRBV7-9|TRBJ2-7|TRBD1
TGCGCCAGCAGCCAATCTGGGACAGGGGAGACATACGAGCAGTACTTC
CASSQSGTGETYEQYF
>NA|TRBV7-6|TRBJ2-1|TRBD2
TGTGCCAGCAGCCCCTGGGGCGGGAGCTCCCAGGAGCAGTTCTTC
CASSPWGGSSQEQFF
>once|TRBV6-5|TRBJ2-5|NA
TGTGCCAGCAGTTACTCCTCCCGGGGGTTCGGAGAGACCCAGTACTTC
CASSYSSRGFGETQYF
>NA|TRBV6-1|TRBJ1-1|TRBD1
TGTGCCAGTAAGACAGGGGGAGGTGGTGAAGCTTTCTTT
CASKTGGGGEAFF
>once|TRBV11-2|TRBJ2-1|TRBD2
TGTGCCAGCAGCTTAGCCGGACTAGGTATGTTCTACAATGAGCAGTTCTTC
CASSLAGLGMFYNEQFF
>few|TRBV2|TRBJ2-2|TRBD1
TGTGCCAGCAGTGAACAGGGGGCCGGGGAGCTGTTTTTT
CASSEQGAGELFF
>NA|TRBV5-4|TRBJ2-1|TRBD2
TGTGCCAGCAGCTTGGCTAGCGGGGGGGCTAGTTACAATGAGCAGTTCTTC
CASSLASGGASYNEQFF
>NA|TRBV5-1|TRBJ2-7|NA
TGCGCCAGCAGCTTGTGGGGAGAGTGGGACGAGCAGTACTTC
CASSLWGEWDEQYF
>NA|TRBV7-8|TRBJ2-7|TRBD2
TGTGCCAGCAGCTTATGGGATAGCGGGGGGGCCAACGAGCAGTACTTC
CASSLWDSGGANEQYF
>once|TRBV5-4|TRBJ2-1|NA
TGTGCCAGCAGGGGCAGGTTTGATGAGCAGTTCTTC
CASRGRFDEQFF
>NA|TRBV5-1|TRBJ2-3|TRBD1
TGCGCCAGCAGCTGGGGGGACAGGGGGGTCACAGATACGCAGTATTTT
CASSWGDRGVTDTQYF
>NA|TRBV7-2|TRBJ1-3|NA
TGTGCTCCAGAGGCCCTCTCTGGAAACACCATATATTTT
CAPEALSGNTIYF
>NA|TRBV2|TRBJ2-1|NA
TGTGCCAGCAACCGACTAGGGGGGGCTTTCAATGAGCAGTTCTTC
CASNRLGGAFNEQFF
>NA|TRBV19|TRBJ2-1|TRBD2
TGTGCCAGTAGTATGTTCGCGGGAGGGAAGGGGAATGAGCAGTTCTTC
CASSMFAGGKGNEQFF
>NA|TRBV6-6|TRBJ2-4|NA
TGTGCCAGCAGTACCCTCAAACAGGGATTTCAGTACTTC
CASSTLKQGFQYF
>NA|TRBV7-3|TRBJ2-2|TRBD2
TGTGCCAGCAGCTACGGGACTAGCCGCGGGGAGCTGTTTTTT
CASSYGTSRGELFF
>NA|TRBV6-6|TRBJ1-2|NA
TGTGCCACCCGCCTAGACGGAGGGGTTTGGGGCTACACCTTC
CATRLDGGVWGYTF
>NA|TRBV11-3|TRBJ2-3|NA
TGTGCCAGCAGCTTAGGTAGCGTAGCTGATACGCAGTATTTT
CASSLGSVADTQYF
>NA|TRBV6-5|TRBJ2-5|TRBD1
TGTGCCAGCAGGTCCCTAGGACAGGCACAAGAGACCCAGTACTTC
CASRSLGQAQETQYF
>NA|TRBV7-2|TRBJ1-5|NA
TGTGCCAGCAGCCTCGAGGTTAGCAATCAGCCCCAGCATTTT
CASSLEVSNQPQHF
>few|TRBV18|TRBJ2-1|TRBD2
TGTGCCACCACCGGGACTAGCGGGAGTGTGGGGCAGTTCTTC
CATTGTSGSVGQFF
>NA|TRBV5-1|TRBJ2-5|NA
TGCGCCAGCAGCACTTCGACAGGTCAAATGACCCAGTACTTC
CASSTSTGQMTQYF
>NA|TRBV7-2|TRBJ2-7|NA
TGTGCCAGCAGCTTAGCTACGGGGGAACCCCACGAGCAGTACTTC
CASSLATGEPHEQYF
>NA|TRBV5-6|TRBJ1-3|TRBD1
TGTGCCAGCAGCCGGGACAGCTCTGGAAACACCATATATTTT
CASSRDSSGNTIYF
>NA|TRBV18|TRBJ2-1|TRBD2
TGTGCCAGCTCACAGGGGACTAGCCCCTACAATGAGCAGTTCTTC
CASSQGTSPYNEQFF
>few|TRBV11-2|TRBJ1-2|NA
TGTGCCAGCAGCTTAGATCCAGGGGAACAGGGAAGGTATGGCTACACCTTC
CASSLDPGEQGRYGYTF
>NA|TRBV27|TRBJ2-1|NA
TGTGCCAACACACCTGCGGCTCACTACAATGAGCAGTTCTTC
CANTPAAHYNEQFF
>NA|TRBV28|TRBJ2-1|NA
TGTGCCAGCAGCCCCTCACTAGGAAGCCAATTGGGTGAGCAGTTCTTC
CASSPSLGSQLGEQFF
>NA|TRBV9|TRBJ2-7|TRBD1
TGTGCCAGCAGCCAAGGGCAGGCCCAGGGGGCGTCAGAGCAGTACTTC
CASSQGQAQGASEQYF
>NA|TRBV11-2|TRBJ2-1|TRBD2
TGTGCCAGCAGCCCGAGCGGGGGGGCCGGCCGTGAGCAGTTCTTC
CASSPSGGAGREQFF
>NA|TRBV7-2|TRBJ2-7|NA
TGTGCCAGCAGCCCGGCGACAGGTTCCTACGAGCAGTACTTC
CASSPATGSYEQYF
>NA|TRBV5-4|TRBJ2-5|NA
TGTGCCAGCAGCAGGGACATACAAGAGACCCAGTACTTC
CASSRDIQETQYF
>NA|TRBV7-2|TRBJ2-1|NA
TGTGCCAGTATAATCGGAACTCTAGATGAGCAGTTCTTC
CASIIGTLDEQFF
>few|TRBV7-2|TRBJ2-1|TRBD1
TGTGCCAGCAGCTTCCCGGGACAGTACAATGAGCAGTTCTTC
CASSFPGQYNEQFF
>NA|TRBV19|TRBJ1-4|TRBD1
TGTGCCAGTAGAGACAGGGTGGACCGGGAAAAACTGTTTTTT
CASRDRVDREKLFF
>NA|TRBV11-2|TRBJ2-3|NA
TGTGCCAGCAGCTCCAGGCAGGGGACCCCTGGGGATACGCAGTATTTT
CASSSRQGTPGDTQYF
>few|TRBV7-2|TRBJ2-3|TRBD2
TGTGCCAGCAGCTTAAGGCGGGAGCCAGATACGCAGTATTTT
CASSLRREPDTQYF
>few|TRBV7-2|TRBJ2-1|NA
TGTGCCAGCAGCTTAGTTCTTTCCTACAATGAGCAGTTCTTC
CASSLVLSYNEQFF
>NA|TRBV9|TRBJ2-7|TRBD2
TGTGCCAGCAGCGCCGGACTAGCGGGATCCTACGAGCAGTACTTC
CASSAGLAGSYEQYF